The clone carrying this T cell receptor (beta chain) was seen once. Its specificity is not known. V was trimmed by 6 bases and J by 5 bases, leaving 21 bases between them. This CDR3 comprises 16 residues. CDR1 MNHNY and CDR2 SVGAGI come from the germline V gene (reference sequence). Primers included in the PCR were 60 Vbeta and 13 Jbeta primers. Sequencing was performed with immunoSEQ multiplex PCR; in TCRdb, only in-frame clones are kept and a portion is missing. This sample has 200,000 to 250,000 clones, with 80% to 90% found just once. The data were obtained in a study of cytomegalovirus exposure and HLA in healthy donors. Overall study results and limits: According to a later analysis, most TCR beta chains associated with CMV appeared HLA-restricted. Segments of the TCR beta V type were, in most cases, productive about 87% or about 30% of the time in an earlier analysis.

Sequenced: PBMCs. The J gene is TRBJ2-3, the V gene TRBV6-6; possible D gene TRBD1, 6 bases. The clonotype comes from a girl aged 2-10 years in good health and CMV-seronegative. For the CDR3, the DNA is TGTGCCAGCAGGCCGGCAGGGGCAAGGGGCAGAGATACGCAGTATTTT. This codes for CASRPAGARGRDTQYF.